This T cell receptor beta chain stems from a study of blood T cell repertoires in COVID-19. The germline gives CDR1 MGHRA, CDR2 YSYEKL. V was pared by 1 base and J by 4 bases, with 11 bases of the junction left unmatched. CDR3 length: 17 amino acids. As originally analysed: Estimation of nucleated cell counts was performed using reference gene primer amplification. TCRdb keeps only in-frame clones here, not all; method: immunoSEQ multiplex PCR. The V and J calls and clone size come from that table; D and trimming were worked out from the DNA. The table has roughly 200,000 clones, roughly 84% seen once.

This sequence joins TRBV4-1 and TRBJ1-2; 8 bases align to TRBD1. The receptor was derived from an elderly woman with COVID-19, enrolled during active disease. The specimen sequenced was peripheral blood. CDR3 coding DNA: TGCGCCAGCAGCCAAGGGACGGGGACAGGAGGGGTCTATGGCTACACCTTC. Amino acid sequence: CASSQGTGTGGVYGYTF.